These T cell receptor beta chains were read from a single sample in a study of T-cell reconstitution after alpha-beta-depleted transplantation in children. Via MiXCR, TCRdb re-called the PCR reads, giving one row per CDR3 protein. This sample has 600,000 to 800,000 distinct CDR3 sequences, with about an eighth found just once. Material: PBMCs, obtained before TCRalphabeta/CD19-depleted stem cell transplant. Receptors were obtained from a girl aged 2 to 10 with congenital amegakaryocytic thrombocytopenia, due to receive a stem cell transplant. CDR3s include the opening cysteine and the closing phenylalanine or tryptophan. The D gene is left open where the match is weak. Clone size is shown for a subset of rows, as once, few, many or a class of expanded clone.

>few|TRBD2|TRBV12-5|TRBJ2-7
CASGLPAGLVNEQYF
TGTGCTAGTGGTCTCCCCGCTGGACTAGTCAACGAGCAGTACTTC
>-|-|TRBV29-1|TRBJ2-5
CSAMPREVETQYF
TGCAGCGCCATGCCTAGGGAGGTGGAGACCCAGTACTTC
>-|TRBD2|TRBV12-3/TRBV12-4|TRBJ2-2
CASSLLWPGTSTNVVTGELFF
TGTGCCAGCAGTTTACTGTGGCCCGGGACTAGCACGAACGTGGTCACCGGGGAGCTGTTTTTT
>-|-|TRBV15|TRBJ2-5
CATSLMNARYQETQYF
TGTGCCACCTCCCTAATGAATGCGCGGTACCAAGAGACCCAGTACTTC
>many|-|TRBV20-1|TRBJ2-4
CSRLAKNIQYF
TGCAGCAGACTAGCCAAAAACATTCAGTACTTC
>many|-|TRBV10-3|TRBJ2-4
CAISDRSNIQYF
TGTGCCATCAGTGACAGATCAAACATTCAGTACTTC
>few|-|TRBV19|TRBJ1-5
CASTTGHSNQPQHF
TGTGCCAGTACCACAGGGCATAGCAATCAGCCCCAGCATTTT
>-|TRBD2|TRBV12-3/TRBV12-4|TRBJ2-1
CASTLGTSGTNEQFF
TGTGCCAGCACTCTAGGGACTAGCGGGACAAATGAGCAGTTCTTC
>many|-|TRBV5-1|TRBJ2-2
CAKTNTGELFF
TGCGCCAAGACGAACACCGGGGAGCTGTTTTTT
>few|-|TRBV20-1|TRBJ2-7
CSARDIGFYEQYF
TGCAGTGCTAGAGATATTGGGTTTTACGAGCAGTACTTC
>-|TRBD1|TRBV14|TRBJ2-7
CASSQPDRGSGEQYF
TGTGCCAGCAGCCAACCGGACAGGGGGTCGGGCGAGCAGTACTTC
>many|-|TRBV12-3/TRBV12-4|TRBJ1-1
CASSLRQAGAFF
TGTGCCAGCAGTTTGAGGCAGGCTGGGGCTTTCTTT
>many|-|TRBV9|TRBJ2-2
CASSPFRTLNTGELFF
TGTGCCAGCAGCCCTTTCAGGACCCTGAACACCGGGGAGCTGTTTTTT
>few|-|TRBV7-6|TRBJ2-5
CASSLGLGTQYF
TGTGCCAGCAGCTTAGGGCTGGGGACCCAGTACTTC
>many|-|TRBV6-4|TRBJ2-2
CASSPGQVGELFF
TGTGCCAGCAGCCCCGGACAAGTCGGGGAGCTGTTTTTT
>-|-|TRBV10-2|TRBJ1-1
CASSEGGGGTEAFF
TGCGCCAGCAGTGAGGGGGGCGGGGGCACTGAAGCTTTCTTT
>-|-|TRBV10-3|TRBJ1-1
CAISVQGGGDTEAFF
TGTGCCATCAGTGTCCAGGGAGGCGGGGACACTGAAGCTTTCTTT
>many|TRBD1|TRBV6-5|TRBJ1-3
CASSYGDRVAGNTIYF
TGTGCCAGCAGTTACGGGGACAGGGTGGCTGGAAACACCATATATTTT
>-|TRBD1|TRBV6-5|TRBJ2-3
CASSYSINRMDRARGQYF
TGTGCCAGCAGTTACTCGATTAATAGAATGGACAGGGCGCGTGGGCAGTATTTT
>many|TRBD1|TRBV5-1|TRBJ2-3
CASSLLGDRSTDTQYF
TGCGCCAGCAGCTTGTTGGGGGACAGGAGCACAGATACGCAGTATTTT
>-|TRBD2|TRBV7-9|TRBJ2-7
CASSFIGTSGVEQYF
TGTGCCAGCAGCTTTATAGGGACTAGCGGTGTTGAGCAGTACTTC
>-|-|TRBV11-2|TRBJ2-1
CASSSSPSSYNEQFF
TGTGCCAGCAGCTCGTCTCCGAGCTCCTACAATGAGCAGTTCTTC
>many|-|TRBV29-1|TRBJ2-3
CSVDGGRDTQYF
TGCAGCGTTGACGGAGGCAGAGATACGCAGTATTTT